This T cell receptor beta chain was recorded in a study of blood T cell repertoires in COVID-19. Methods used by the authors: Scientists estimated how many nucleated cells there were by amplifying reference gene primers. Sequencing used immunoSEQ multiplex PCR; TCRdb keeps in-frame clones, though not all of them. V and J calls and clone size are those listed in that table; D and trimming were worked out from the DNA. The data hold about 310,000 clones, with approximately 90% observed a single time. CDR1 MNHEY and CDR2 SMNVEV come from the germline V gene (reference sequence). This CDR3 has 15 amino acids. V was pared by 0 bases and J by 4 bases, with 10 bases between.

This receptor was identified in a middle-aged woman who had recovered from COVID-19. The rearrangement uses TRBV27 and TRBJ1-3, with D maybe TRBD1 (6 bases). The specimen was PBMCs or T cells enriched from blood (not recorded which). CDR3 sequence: CASSLSSGAGNTIYF. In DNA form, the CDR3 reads TGTGCCAGCAGTTTATCCTCAGGGGCGGGAAACACCATATATTTT.